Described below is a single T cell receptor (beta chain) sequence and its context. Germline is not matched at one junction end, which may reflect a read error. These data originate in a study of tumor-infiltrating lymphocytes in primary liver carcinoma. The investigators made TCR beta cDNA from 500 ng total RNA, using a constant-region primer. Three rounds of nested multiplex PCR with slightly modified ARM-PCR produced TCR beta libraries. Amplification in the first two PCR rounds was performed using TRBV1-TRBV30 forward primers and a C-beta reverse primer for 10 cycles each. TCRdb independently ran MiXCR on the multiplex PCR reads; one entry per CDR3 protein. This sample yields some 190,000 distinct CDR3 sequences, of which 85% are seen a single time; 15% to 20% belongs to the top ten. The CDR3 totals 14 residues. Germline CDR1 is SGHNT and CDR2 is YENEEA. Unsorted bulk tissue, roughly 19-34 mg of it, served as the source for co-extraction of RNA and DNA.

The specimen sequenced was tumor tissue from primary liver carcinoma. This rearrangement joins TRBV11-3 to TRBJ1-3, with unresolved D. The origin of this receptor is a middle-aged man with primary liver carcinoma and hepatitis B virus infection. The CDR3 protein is CASSTRLYGSTIYF. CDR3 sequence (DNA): TGTGCCAGCTCGACAAGGCTATATGGAAGCACCATATATTTT. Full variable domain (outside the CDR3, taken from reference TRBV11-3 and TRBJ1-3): EAGVVQSPRYKIIEKKQPVAFWCNPISGHNTLYWYLQNLGQGPELLIRYENEEAVDDSQLPKDRFSAERLKGVDSTLKIQPAELGDSAVYLCASSTRLYGSTIYFGEGSWLTVV.